This T cell receptor (beta chain) was recorded in a study of T cells after yellow fever vaccination. As for the study in general: Preparation used SMART-Seq v4 Ultra Low Input for the low-cell-number fractions.

CDR1 is SGHRS, CDR2 YFSETQ, per germline. The CDR3 sequence is 13 residues long. The V end was cut by 1 base, the J end by 5 bases, with 9 bases between. TCRdb used MiXCR to reprocess the 5' RACE reads, holding one entry per CDR3 protein. Among over 85,000 distinct CDR3 sequences listed, approximately 8.4% were seen once. Study-level findings and limits: Most clones from primary vaccination were detected again post-booster (just under 97% CD4, roughly 85% CD8).

In this sample, this clonotype turned up many times. V and J are TRBV5-1 and TRBJ2-5; perhaps TRBD2 as D (5 bases). The receptor's source is a man aged 18 to 30 who received the YFV17D yellow fever vaccine. The specimen comprised CD8+ T cells not binding an NS4B(214-222) dextramer, sorted from PBMCs, sampled about 2 weeks after the first yellow fever vaccination. CDR3 in amino acids: CASSLLGGETQYF. The CDR3 region has the DNA TGCGCCAGCAGCTTGTTAGGAGGCGAGACCCAGTACTTC.